What follows are 3 T cell receptor beta chains derived from one specimen sequenced in a study of blood T cells in healthy people across ages. Primers used in a second PCR of roughly 6 to 12 cycles were a sample-barcoded 5' primer and a J-beta primer mix. TCRdb reprocessed the 5' RACE reads with MiXCR, giving one entry per CDR3 protein. Of 710,000 or so distinct CDR3 sequences listed, approximately 30% are singletons. Input material: blood. These TCRs come from a woman aged 80 or over in good health.

The J gene is TRBJ1-1, the V gene TRBV6-2 or TRBV6-3; D gene uncertain. This CDR3 spans 13 amino acids. Trimming left V 8 bases short and J 4 bases short, with 14 bases between. Germline CDR1 and CDR2: MNHEY and SVGEGT. The CDR3 loop is CASGRSTGTEAFF. The DNA for the CDR3 is TGTGCCAGCGGTCGATCGACGGGCACTGAAGCTTTCTTT.

This clonotype appeared a few times. J is TRBJ1-2 and V is TRBV19, with D hard to call. CDR1 and CDR2 (germline): LNHDA, SQIVND (reference sequence). The CDR3 spans 12 residues. Deletions cut 0 bases from V and 5 bases from J, with 4 bases between. The CDR3 protein is CASSIEGYGYTF. CDR3 DNA sequence: TGTGCCAGTAGTATAGAGGGATATGGCTACACCTTC.

This clonotype is a singleton in its sample. The V gene is TRBV5-1, the J gene TRBJ2-3, with 7 positions matching TRBD2. This CDR3 has 16 amino acids. Germline V gene data show CDR1 as SGHRS and CDR2 as YFSETQ. V lost 0 bases, J lost 0 bases, and 4 bases stayed unmatched. The CDR3: CASSLDPSGSTDTQYF. The CDR3, as DNA: TGCGCCAGCAGCTTGGATCCTAGCGGTAGCACAGATACGCAGTATTTT.